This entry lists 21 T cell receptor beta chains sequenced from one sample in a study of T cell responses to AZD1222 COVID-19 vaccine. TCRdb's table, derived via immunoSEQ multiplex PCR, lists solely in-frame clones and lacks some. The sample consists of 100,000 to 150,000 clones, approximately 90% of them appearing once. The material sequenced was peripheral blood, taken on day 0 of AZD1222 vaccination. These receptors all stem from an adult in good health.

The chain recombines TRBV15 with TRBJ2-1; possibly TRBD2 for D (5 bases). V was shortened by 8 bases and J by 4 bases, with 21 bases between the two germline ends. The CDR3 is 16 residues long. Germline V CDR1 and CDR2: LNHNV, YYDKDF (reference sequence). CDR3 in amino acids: CATQSPASSRYNEQFF. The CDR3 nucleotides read TGTGCCACCCAAAGCCCCGCGTCTAGCCGTTACAATGAGCAGTTCTTC.

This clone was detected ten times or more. The CDR3 coding sequence is TGTGCCAGCAGTGACCAAGCGGGGGGCACAGATACGCAGTATTTT. Amino acids: CASSDQAGGTDTQYF. The rearrangement uses TRBV6-4 and TRBJ2-3, with 8 positions matching TRBD2. The ends lost 2 bases at V and 1 base at J; junction bases unmatched: 2. Germline V lookup: CDR1 MRHNA, CDR2 SNTAGT. This CDR3 comprises 15 residues.

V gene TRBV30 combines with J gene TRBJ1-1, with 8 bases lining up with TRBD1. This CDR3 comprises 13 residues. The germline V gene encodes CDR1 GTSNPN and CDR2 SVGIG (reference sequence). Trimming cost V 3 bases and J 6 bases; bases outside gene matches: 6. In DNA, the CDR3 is TGTGCCTGGAGCGGGCAGGGGGCAGCTGAAGCTTTCTTT. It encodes CAWSGQGAAEAFF.

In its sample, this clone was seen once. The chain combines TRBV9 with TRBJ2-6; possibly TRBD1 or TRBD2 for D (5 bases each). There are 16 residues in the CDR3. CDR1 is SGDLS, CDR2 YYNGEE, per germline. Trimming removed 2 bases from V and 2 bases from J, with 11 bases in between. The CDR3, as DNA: TGTGCCAGCAGCGTGGGGGTCCCCCCTGGGGCCAACGTCCTGACTTTC. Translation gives CASSVGVPPGANVLTF.

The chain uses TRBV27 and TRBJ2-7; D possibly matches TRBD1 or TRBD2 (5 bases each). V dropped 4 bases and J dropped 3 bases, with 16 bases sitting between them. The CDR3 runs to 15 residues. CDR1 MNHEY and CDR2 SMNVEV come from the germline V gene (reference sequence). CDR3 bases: TGTGCCAGCAGTTCGACCGGGACGGCCCTCTACGAGCAGTACTTC. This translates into CASSSTGTALYEQYF.

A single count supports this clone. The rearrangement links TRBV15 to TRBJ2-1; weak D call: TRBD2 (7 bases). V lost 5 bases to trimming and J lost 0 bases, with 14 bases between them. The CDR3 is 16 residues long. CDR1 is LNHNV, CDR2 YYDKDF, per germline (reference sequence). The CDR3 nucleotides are TGTGCCACCAGCTGGGGGGGGGCCTTCTCCTACAATGAGCAGTTCTTC. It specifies CATSWGGAFSYNEQFF. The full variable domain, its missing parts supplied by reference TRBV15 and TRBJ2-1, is DAMVIQNPRYQVTQFGKPVTLSCSQTLNHNVMYWYQQKSSQAPKLLFHYYDKDFNNEADTPDNFQSRRPNTSFCFLDIRSPGLGDTAMYLCATSWGGAFSYNEQFFGPGTRLTVL.

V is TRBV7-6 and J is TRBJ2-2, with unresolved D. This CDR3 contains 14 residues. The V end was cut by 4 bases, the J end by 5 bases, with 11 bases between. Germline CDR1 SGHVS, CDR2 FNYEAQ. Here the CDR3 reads CASSSTLGTGELFF. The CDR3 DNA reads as TGTGCCAGCAGCTCGACACTGGGGACCGGGGAGCTGTTTTTT.

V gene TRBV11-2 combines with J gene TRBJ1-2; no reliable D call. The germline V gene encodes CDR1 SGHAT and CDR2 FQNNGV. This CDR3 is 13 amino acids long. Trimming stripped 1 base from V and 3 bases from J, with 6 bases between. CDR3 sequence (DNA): TGTGCCAGCAGCTTAGGGGCAGACTATGGCTACACCTTC. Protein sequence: CASSLGADYGYTF.

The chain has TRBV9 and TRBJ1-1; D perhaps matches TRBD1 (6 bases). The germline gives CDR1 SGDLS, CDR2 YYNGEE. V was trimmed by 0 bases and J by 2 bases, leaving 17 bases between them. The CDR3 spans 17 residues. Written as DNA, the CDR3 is TGTGCCAGCAGCGTAGATTTTAGAAGGGGGGGCAACACTGAAGCTTTCTTT. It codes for CASSVDFRRGGNTEAFF.

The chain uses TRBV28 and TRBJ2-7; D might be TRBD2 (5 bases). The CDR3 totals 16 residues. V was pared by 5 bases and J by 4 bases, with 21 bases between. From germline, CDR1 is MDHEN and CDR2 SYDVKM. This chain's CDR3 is CASSETAAGSNYEQYF. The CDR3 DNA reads TGTGCCAGCAGTGAGACCGCGGCGGGCAGCAATTACGAGCAGTACTTC.

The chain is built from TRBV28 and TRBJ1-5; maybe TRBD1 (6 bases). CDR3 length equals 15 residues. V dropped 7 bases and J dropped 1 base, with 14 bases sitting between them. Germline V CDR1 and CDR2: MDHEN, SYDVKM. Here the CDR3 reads CASTELGGSNQPQHF. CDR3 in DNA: TGTGCCAGCACCGAGCTAGGGGGAAGCAATCAGCCCCAGCATTTT. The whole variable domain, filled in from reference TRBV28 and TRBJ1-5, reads DVKVTQSSRYLVKRTGEKVFLECVQDMDHENMFWYRQDPGLGLRLIYFSYDVKMKEKGDIPEGYSVSREKKERFSLILESASTNQTSMYLCASTELGGSNQPQHFGDGTRLSIL.

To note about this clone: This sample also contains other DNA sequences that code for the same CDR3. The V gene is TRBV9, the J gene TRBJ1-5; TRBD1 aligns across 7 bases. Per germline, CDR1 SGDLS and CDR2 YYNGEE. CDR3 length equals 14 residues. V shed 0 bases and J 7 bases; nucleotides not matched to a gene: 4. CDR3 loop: CASSVGQGGQPQHF. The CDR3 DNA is TGTGCCAGCAGCGTAGGACAGGGAGGGCAGCCCCAGCATTTT.

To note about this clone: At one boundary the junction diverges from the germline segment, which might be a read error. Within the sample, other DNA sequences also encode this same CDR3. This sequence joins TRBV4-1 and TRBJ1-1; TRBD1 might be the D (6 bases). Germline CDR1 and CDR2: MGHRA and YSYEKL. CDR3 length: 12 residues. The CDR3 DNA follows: TGCGCCAGCAGCCAAGGGGACACCGAAGCTTTCTTT. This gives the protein CASSQGDTEAFF.

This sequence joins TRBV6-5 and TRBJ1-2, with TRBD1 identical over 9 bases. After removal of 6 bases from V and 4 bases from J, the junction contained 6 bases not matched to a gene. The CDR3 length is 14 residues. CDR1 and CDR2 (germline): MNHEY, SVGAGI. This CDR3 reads CASRSGTGLYGYTF. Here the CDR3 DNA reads TGTGCCAGCAGATCCGGGACAGGGCTCTATGGCTACACCTTC.

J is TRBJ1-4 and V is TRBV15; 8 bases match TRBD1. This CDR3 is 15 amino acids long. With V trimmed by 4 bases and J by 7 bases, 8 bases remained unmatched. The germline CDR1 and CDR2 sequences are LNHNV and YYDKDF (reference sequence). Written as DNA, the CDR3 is TGTGCCACCAGCAAACCACAGGGGGGAAGTGAAAAACTGTTTTTT. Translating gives CATSKPQGGSEKLFF. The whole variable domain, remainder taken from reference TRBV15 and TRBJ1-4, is DAMVIQNPRYQVTQFGKPVTLSCSQTLNHNVMYWYQQKSSQAPKLLFHYYDKDFNNEADTPDNFQSRRPNTSFCFLDIRSPGLGDTAMYLCATSKPQGGSEKLFFGSGTQLSVL.

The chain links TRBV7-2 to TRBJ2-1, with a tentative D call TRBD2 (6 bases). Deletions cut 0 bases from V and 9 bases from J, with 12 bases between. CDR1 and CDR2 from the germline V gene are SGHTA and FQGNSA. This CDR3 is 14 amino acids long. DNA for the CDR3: TGTGCCAGCAGCTTAGCGCTCGGGGGTGGTGAGCAGTTCTTC. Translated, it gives CASSLALGGGEQFF.

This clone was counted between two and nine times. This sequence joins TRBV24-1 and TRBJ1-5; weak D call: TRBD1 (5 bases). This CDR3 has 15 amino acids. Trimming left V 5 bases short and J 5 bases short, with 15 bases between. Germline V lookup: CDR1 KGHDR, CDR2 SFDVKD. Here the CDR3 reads CATSGWDRPDQPQHF. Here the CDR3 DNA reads TGTGCCACCAGTGGTTGGGACCGCCCGGATCAGCCCCAGCATTTT.

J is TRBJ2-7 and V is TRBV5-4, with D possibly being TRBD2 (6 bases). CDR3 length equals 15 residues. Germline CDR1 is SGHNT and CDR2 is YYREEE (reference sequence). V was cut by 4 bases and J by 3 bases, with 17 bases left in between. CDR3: CASSPRRGLNYEQYF. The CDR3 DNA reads TGTGCCAGCAGCCCCCGAAGGGGACTGAACTACGAGCAGTACTTC.

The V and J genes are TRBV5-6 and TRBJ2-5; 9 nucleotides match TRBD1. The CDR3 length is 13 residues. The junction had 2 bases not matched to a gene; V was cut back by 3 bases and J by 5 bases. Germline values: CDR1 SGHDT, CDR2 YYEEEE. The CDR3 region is CASSWDRVETQYF. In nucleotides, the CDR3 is TGTGCCAGCAGCTGGGACAGGGTCGAGACCCAGTACTTC.

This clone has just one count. In DNA form, the CDR3 reads TGTGCCAGCACCGCCGACGGTTACGAGCAGTACTTC. As protein: CASTADGYEQYF. The chain carries TRBV5-6 and TRBJ2-7; D is uncertain. The CDR3 is 12 amino acids. Germline lookup yields CDR1 SGHDT and CDR2 YYEEEE. V gave up 6 bases and J gave up 4 bases, with 11 bases separating them.

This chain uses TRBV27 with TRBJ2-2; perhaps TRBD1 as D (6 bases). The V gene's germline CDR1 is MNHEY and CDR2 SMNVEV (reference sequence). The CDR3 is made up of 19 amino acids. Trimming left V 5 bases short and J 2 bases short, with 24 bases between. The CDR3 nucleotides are TGTGCCAGCAGTCCACTCCTGGGGGCCGACCGAGTTAACACCGGGGAGCTGTTTTTT. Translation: CASSPLLGADRVNTGELFF.